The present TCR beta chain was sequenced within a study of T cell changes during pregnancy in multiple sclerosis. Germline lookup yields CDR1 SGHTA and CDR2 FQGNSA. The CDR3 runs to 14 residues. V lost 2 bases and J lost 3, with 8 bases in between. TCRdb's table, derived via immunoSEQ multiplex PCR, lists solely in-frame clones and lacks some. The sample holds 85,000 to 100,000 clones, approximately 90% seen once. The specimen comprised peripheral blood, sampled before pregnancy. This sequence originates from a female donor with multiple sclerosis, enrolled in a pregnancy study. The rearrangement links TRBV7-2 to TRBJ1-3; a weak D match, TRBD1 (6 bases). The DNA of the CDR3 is TGTGCCAGCAGCTTACAGGGGAATGGAAACACCATATATTTT. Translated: CASSLQGNGNTIYF.